This T cell receptor (beta chain) was found in a study of alternative splicing in chronic myeloid leukemia remission (dated by TCRdb to about 2020). For context, the study as a whole: Peripheral blood from chronic-phase CML patients at diagnosis and remission was profiled by RNA sequencing and compared with healthy donors. The median age was around 52 years at diagnosis, around 60 at remission and over 35 for the healthy controls. Female/male counts of 11/5 were recorded for diagnosis samples, 8/3 for remission samples and 2/4 for controls. Trizol was used to extract total RNA from peripheral blood mononuclear cells of diagnosis, remission and control samples.

Receptors were amplified or captured by bulk RNA-seq. The TruSeq Stranded RNA sample prep kit was used to generate libraries of poly-A-enriched mRNA from an input of roughly 0.9 ug total RNA. Every sample was sequenced in triplicate, with paired-end sequencing run on a HiSeq 2500. RNA-seq read length was 125 nucleotides per mate. In the source study's methods: Reads were trimmed and aligned to hg38 using STAR v2.7, and quality control was performed with FASTQC, RSeQC and multiqc. Salmon 0.14.1 was used to quantify gene expression levels as transcripts per million (TPM). The results of principal component analysis suggested that neither trial, library batch, sequencing batch, treatment regimen nor sex drove the transcriptomic profiles. TCRdb reprocessed the reads, reporting each CDR3 protein sequence once and no DNA. The V and J calls here are based on TCRdb, not the publication. The sample table contains over 350 distinct CDR3 sequences; only one count was recorded for about 98% of them. The ten most abundant clones make up 6% to 7% of the sample.

The paper as a whole reports these results and caveats: At remission, blood cell composition was found to be reconfigured to resemble that of lymphoid cell-enriched normal controls. Blood cell composition differed strongly by timepoint, shifting from myeloid progenitor enrichment at diagnosis to mature lymphoid enrichment at remission.

Peripheral blood was obtained from six healthy donors to serve as normal controls. Turning to this clonotype: Its antigen remains undetermined.

Spanning cysteine to phenylalanine, the CDR3 consists of 13 amino acids. No DNA sequence is on record. Based on the germline V gene, the CDR1 and CDR2 sequences are SGHRS and YFSETQ. The receptor was isolated from a person aged 30 to 50 in good health. In this chain, TRBV5-1 is recombined with TRBJ2-7; TCRdb designates TRBD2, a call that cannot be tested without DNA. Material: PBMCs. CDR3 sequence: CASSPVGGYEQYF.